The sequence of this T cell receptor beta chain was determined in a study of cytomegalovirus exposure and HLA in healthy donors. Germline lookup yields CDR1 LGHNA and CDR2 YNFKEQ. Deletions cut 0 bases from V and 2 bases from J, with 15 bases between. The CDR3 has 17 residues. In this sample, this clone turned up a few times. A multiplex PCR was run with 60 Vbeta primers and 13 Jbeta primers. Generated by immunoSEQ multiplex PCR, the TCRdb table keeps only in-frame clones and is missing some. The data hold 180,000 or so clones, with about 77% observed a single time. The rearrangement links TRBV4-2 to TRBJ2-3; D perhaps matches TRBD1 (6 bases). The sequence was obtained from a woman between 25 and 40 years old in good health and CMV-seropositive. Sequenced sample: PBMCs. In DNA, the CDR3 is TGTGCCAGCAGCCAAGATCTTATGGACAGTCTCACAGATACGCAGTATTTT. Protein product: CASSQDLMDSLTDTQYF.